The sequence of this TCR beta chain was determined in a study of blood T cell repertoires in COVID-19. Across the whole study: The United States, Italy and Spain were the sources of the acute and convalescent COVID-19 samples.

Clones were sequenced by immunoSEQ multiplex PCR, and TCRdb holds only the in-frame ones, with some missing. The sample holds 200,000 to 250,000 clones, almost 85% seen once. This sequence originates from a woman aged 70-85 years with COVID-19, enrolled during active disease. The sample comprised peripheral blood.

The CDR3 sequence: CARSSTGADSNQPQHF. In DNA, the CDR3 is TGTGCCAGAAGCTCAACAGGGGCAGATAGCAATCAGCCCCAGCATTTT. This chain joins TRBV5-3 and TRBJ1-5; 7 nucleotides match TRBD1. TRBV5-3 is marked as an open reading frame, function uncertain. With V trimmed by 3 bases and J by 0 bases, 6 bases remained unmatched. This CDR3 is built from 16 residues.